This T cell receptor beta chain originates from a study of shared clonotypes between healthy human individuals. Profiled with immunoSEQ multiplex PCR; TCRdb holds only in-frame clones, not every one. The data contain approximately 640,000 clones, less than 95% of them singletons. This CDR3 is 14 amino acids long. Germline V gene lookup returns CDR1 MRHNA and CDR2 SNTAGT. V shed 5 bases, J shed 9 bases, and the junction held 4 bases outside the gene matches. Those who donated, Caucasian adults without exception, all lived in Nashville, Tennessee. Study-level results: Genetic and exposure-history diversity was limited by the small donor number.

This clone was detected only once. No antigen is known for it. Sequenced: memory CD8+ T cells from PBMCs. Subset described: CD45RO+ cells pooled with CCR7-negative TemRA cells. The clonotype was recovered from a man younger than 35 in good health. Some clones in this sample may be carry-over from other donors' samples. This chain links TRBV6-4 with TRBJ2-1; TRBD2 aligns across 13 bases. CDR3 nucleotides: TGTGCCAGCAGTTGGACTAGCGGGAGTGGTGAGCAGTTCTTC. As protein: CASSWTSGSGEQFF.